These 28 T cell receptor beta chains were sequenced from one sample in a study of T cells in Graves' hyperthyroidism and ophthalmopathy. The CDR3 regions of TCR beta were amplified from RNA transcripts. A set of HTBI primers served as the primers for a first-round RT-PCR of the TCR CDR3. Each CDR3 protein is one row after TCRdb ran MiXCR on the multiplex PCR reads. The profile shows about 300,000 distinct CDR3 sequences, approximately 18% of them singletons. Specimen: blood. Receptor source: a man aged 45-65 years with Graves' ophthalmopathy.

This clonotype was detected ten times or more. The rearrangement links TRBV7-9 to TRBJ2-7; no reliable D call. V was shortened by 6 bases and J by 3 bases, with 6 bases between the two germline ends. The CDR3 has 11 residues. Germline CDR1 is SEHNR and CDR2 is FQNEAQ (reference sequence). The CDR3 loop reads CASRRNYEQYF. As DNA, the CDR3 is TGTGCCAGCAGAAGAAACTACGAGCAGTACTTC. The whole variable domain, filled in from reference TRBV7-9 and TRBJ2-7, reads DTGVSQNPRHKITKRGQNVTFRCDPISEHNRLYWYRQTLGQGPEFLTYFQNEAQLEKSRLLSDRFSAERPKGSFSTLEIQRTEQGDSAMYLCASRRNYEQYFGPGTRLTVT.

This clonotype has just a few counts. The V and J genes are TRBV5-8 and TRBJ1-6; D possibly corresponds to TRBD1 (5 bases). The CDR3 is 14 amino acids. Trimming removed 6 bases from V and 10 bases from J, with 17 bases in between. Germline V gene lookup returns CDR1 SGHTS and CDR2 YDEGEE. Here the CDR3 DNA reads TGTGCCAGCAACCGGAGGGACGTTTACTCACCCCTCCACTTT. It translates to CASNRRDVYSPLHF.

This clonotype was seen ten or more times. The J gene is TRBJ2-7, the V gene TRBV7-6, with D possibly being TRBD2 (5 bases). Trimming stripped 5 bases from V and 5 bases from J, with 10 bases between. The CDR3 consists of 12 residues. Germline V gives CDR1 SGHVS, CDR2 FNYEAQ. The CDR3 spells CASSATGNEQYF. The CDR3 bases are TGTGCCAGCAGCGCGACCGGGAACGAGCAGTACTTC.

The chain is built from TRBV20-1 and TRBJ1-5; TRBD1 matches 8 bases. This CDR3 is built from 15 residues. V dropped 4 bases and J dropped 1; count of bases not matched to a gene: 6. Germline values: CDR1 DFQATT, CDR2 SNEGSKA (reference sequence). The CDR3 DNA reads as TGCAGTGCTACCCAGGGGGCGAGGAGCAATCAGCCCCAGCATTTT. Translating it yields CSATQGARSNQPQHF.

This clonotype was recorded at least ten times. The chain recombines TRBV27 with TRBJ1-1, with 8 bases fitting TRBD1. With 4 bases clipped from V and 7 bases from J, the junction kept 5 bases outside the gene matches. This CDR3 is built from 13 residues. Germline CDR1 reads MNHEY; CDR2 reads SMNVEV (reference sequence). This chain's CDR3 is CASSWYRGIEAFF. The CDR3 region has the DNA TGTGCCAGCAGTTGGTACAGGGGGATTGAAGCTTTCTTT.

In this sample, this clonotype turned up many times. The V call is TRBV11-2, the J call TRBJ2-1; D tentatively fits TRBD1 or TRBD2 (6 bases each). The CDR3 is 15 residues long. CDR1 SGHAT and CDR2 FQNNGV come from the germline V gene. V lost 7 bases to trimming and J lost 0 bases, with 13 bases between them. In DNA, the CDR3 is TGTGCCAGCACCGGAGGGGGGAGCTCCTACAATGAGCAGTTCTTC. It is translated as CASTGGGSSYNEQFF. Variable domain in full (rest from reference TRBV11-2 and TRBJ2-1): EAGVAQSPRYKIIEKRQSVAFWCNPISGHATLYWYQQILGQGPKLLIQFQNNGVVDDSQLPKDRFSAERLKGVDSTLKIQPAKLEDSAVYLCASTGGGSSYNEQFFGPGTRLTVL.

This clonotype was recorded a few times. This chain links TRBV15 with TRBJ1-4; a possible D gene is TRBD1 (6 bases). Trimming stripped 0 bases from V and 4 bases from J, with 9 bases between. CDR1 is LNHNV, CDR2 YYDKDF, per germline (reference sequence). This CDR3 has 15 residues. In DNA, the CDR3 is TGTGCCACCAGCAGAGAGACAGGATATAATGAAAAACTGTTTTTT. Residues: CATSRETGYNEKLFF.

This clonotype has at least ten counts. The chain recombines TRBV3-1 with TRBJ2-1; D gene ambiguous. This CDR3 region has 17 residues. The V end lost 0 bases, the J end lost 0 bases, and 12 bases lay between the germline ends. CDR1 is LGHDT, CDR2 YNNKEL, per germline (reference sequence). The CDR3 region has the DNA TGTGCCAGCAGCCAAGATTCGTGGACGAGCTCCTACAATGAGCAGTTCTTC. Amino acids: CASSQDSWTSSYNEQFF.

As to this clonotype: One end of the junction fails to match germline, which may point to a read error. This chain uses TRBV27 with TRBJ1-5, with 7 bases that match TRBD1. CDR3 length: 20 residues. Per the germline V gene, CDR1 is MNHEY and CDR2 is SMNVEV (reference sequence). The DNA of the CDR3 is TGTACCAGCCCTCCCGTTCGGGTGGTTACAGGGGCGAGCGGCAATCAGCCCCAGCATTTT. It specifies CTSPPVRVVTGASGNQPQHF.

The chain is built from TRBV28 and TRBJ1-2; D gene ambiguous. Per the germline V gene, CDR1 is MDHEN and CDR2 is SYDVKM. The V end lost 5 bases, the J end lost 5 bases, and 6 bases lay between the germline ends. This CDR3 region has 11 residues. The CDR3 DNA reads as TGTGCCAGCAGTGGGTCTTATGGCTACACCTTC. Its protein is CASSGSYGYTF.

V is TRBV6-2 or TRBV6-3 and J is TRBJ2-3; D unresolved. This CDR3 has 15 residues. The germline gives CDR1 MNHEY, CDR2 SVGEGT. Trimming removed 2 bases at V and 1 base at J, with 10 bases between. The CDR3 is CASSYDRRRTDTQYF. The CDR3 DNA reads TGTGCCAGCAGTTACGATAGGCGGCGCACAGATACGCAGTATTTT.

This clonotype was detected many times. The J gene is TRBJ1-1, the V gene TRBV20-1; D call uncertain. Per the germline V gene, CDR1 is DFQATT and CDR2 is SNEGSKA (reference sequence). Trimming took off 2 bases at V and 0 bases at J, with 7 bases between the two ends. CDR3 length equals 13 residues. The CDR3 DNA reads as TGCAGTGCTAGAACCGGAATGAACACTGAAGCTTTCTTT. Amino acids: CSARTGMNTEAFF.

The genes are TRBV11-2 and TRBJ2-5, with D hard to call. Germline assignment: CDR1 SGHAT and CDR2 FQNNGV. The CDR3 has 13 residues. Trimming stripped 5 bases from V and 6 bases from J, with 13 bases between. The CDR3 DNA is TGTGCCAGCAGCCAGGATGGGGTTAAGACCCAGTACTTC. As protein: CASSQDGVKTQYF.

This clonotype appeared a single time. The chain uses TRBV19 and TRBJ1-3; D gene uncertain. The CDR3 is 15 amino acids. The V gene lost 4 bases and the J gene lost 0 bases, with 10 bases spanning the gap. CDR1 is LNHDA, CDR2 SQIVND, per germline (reference sequence). The CDR3, as DNA: TGTGCCAGTAGTACCGTCCTTCTCTCTGGAAACACCATATATTTT. Protein: CASSTVLLSGNTIYF.

The chain links TRBV5-1 to TRBJ2-1, with TRBD2 matching over 10 bases. The V segment lost 8 bases and the J segment 5 bases; nucleotides outside the gene matches: 7. Per germline, CDR1 SGHRS and CDR2 YFSETQ. CDR3 length: 14 amino acids. CDR3 sequence: CASWTSGTNNEQFF. CDR3 in DNA: TGCGCCAGTTGGACTAGCGGTACTAACAATGAGCAGTTCTTC.

This clonotype was picked up a small number of times. V gene TRBV28 combines with J gene TRBJ2-7, with a tentative D call TRBD1 (6 bases). The CDR3 covers 13 residues. The germline V gene has CDR1 MDHEN and CDR2 SYDVKM. The V gene lost 5 bases and the J gene lost 5 bases, with 13 bases spanning the gap. Written as DNA, the CDR3 is TGTGCCAGCAGTCAAGGACAGTACAACGAGCAGTACTTC. Amino acid sequence: CASSQGQYNEQYF.

This sequence joins TRBV20-1 and TRBJ2-1; 7 bases are shared with TRBD1. The CDR3 loop spans 12 amino acids. The V and J ends lost 4 bases and 15 bases, in that order; junction bases with no gene match: 12. CDR1 is DFQATT and CDR2 is SNEGSKA in the germline V gene (reference sequence). The CDR3 loop reads CSAIGTDDGLFF. The CDR3 nucleotides read TGCAGTGCTATCGGGACAGACGACGGTCTGTTCTTC.

The genes are TRBV6-1 and TRBJ1-6, with D tentatively TRBD1 (5 bases). V lost 5 bases and J 8 bases, leaving 19 bases between the germline ends. This CDR3 has 16 amino acids. The germline gives CDR1 MNHNS, CDR2 SASEGT. CDR3 coding DNA: TGTGCCAGCAGTCTCGCAAGAAACAGGAGGGATTCACCCCTCCACTTT. Its protein is CASSLARNRRDSPLHF.

The sample holds a few counts of this clonotype. The V call is TRBV6-1, the J call TRBJ1-5; tentatively, D is TRBD1 (5 bases). CDR1 is MNHNS, CDR2 SASEGT, per germline. V dropped 6 bases and J dropped 3 bases, with 15 bases sitting between them. The CDR3 loop spans 15 amino acids. Here the CDR3 DNA reads TGTGCCAGCAGCTGGGGGACGGGCCCCAATCAGCCCCAGCATTTT. It is translated as CASSWGTGPNQPQHF.

Comments on this clonotype: A much bigger clone sits one base away, suggesting this may be a read error. V and J are TRBV28 and TRBJ2-5; D unresolved. The V gene's germline CDR1 is MDHEN and CDR2 SYDVKM. This CDR3 has 15 amino acids. V was shortened by 2 bases and J by 5 bases, with 15 bases between the two germline ends. The CDR3 coding sequence is TGTGCCAGCAGTTTACGAGGACGCCCCCGTGAGACCCAGTACTTC. Translation gives CASSLRGRPRETQYF.

This clonotype was seen only a few times. The chain employs TRBV6-1 and TRBJ1-5; 9 positions agree with TRBD1. From germline, CDR1 is MNHNS and CDR2 SASEGT. This CDR3 has 14 residues. The V segment lost 4 bases and the J segment 7 bases; nucleotides outside the gene matches: 5. The CDR3 loop reads CASSGGQGQQPQHF. In nucleotides, the CDR3 is TGTGCCAGCAGTGGAGGACAGGGGCAGCAGCCCCAGCATTTT.

This clonotype was seen at least ten times. V usage is TRBV20-1 and J usage is TRBJ2-5; 8 bases match TRBD1. This CDR3 has 14 amino acids. Unmatched junction bases numbered 5, after V lost 1 base and J lost 4 bases. Germline V gives CDR1 DFQATT, CDR2 SNEGSKA (reference sequence). The CDR3 DNA reads as TGCAGTGCTAGAGGGCAGGGGGCTATAGAGACCCAGTACTTC. This translates into CSARGQGAIETQYF.

This clonotype was seen only a few times. This sequence joins TRBV11-2 and TRBJ1-2, with D uncertain. Trimming pared 0 bases from V and 0 bases from J, leaving 5 bases between. The CDR3 runs 14 residues. Germline V CDR1 and CDR2: SGHAT, FQNNGV. The CDR3 is CASSLERANYGYTF. The CDR3 nucleotides read TGTGCCAGCAGCTTAGAGCGGGCTAACTATGGCTACACCTTC.

This clonotype was counted ten times or more. The chain joins TRBV11-3 to TRBJ2-7; the D call may be TRBD1 or TRBD2 (5 bases each). The germline CDR1 and CDR2 sequences are SGHNT and YENEEA. Trimming stripped 3 bases from V and 2 bases from J, with 14 bases between. The CDR3 length is 15 residues. Here the CDR3 reads CASSFPGTETYEQYF. CDR3 DNA: TGTGCCAGCAGCTTCCCCGGGACGGAGACCTACGAGCAGTACTTC.

The chain's CDR3 is CASFPGGGGTGGYTF. The CDR3 bases are TGTGCCAGCTTTCCAGGGGGAGGGGGCACGGGAGGCTACACCTTC. The chain is built from TRBV27 and TRBJ1-2, with 7 bases matching TRBD1. Germline V lookup: CDR1 MNHEY, CDR2 SMNVEV (reference sequence). The V and J ends lost 8 bases and 8 bases, in that order; junction bases with no gene match: 17. The CDR3 spans 15 residues.

In regard to this clonotype: The junction differs from germline at one of its ends, possibly a read error. This rearrangement joins TRBV5-1 to TRBJ2-3; TRBD2 matches 8 bases. There are 15 residues in the CDR3. From germline, CDR1 is SGHRS and CDR2 YFSETQ. The CDR3: CASSFSGRPSDTQYF. As DNA, the CDR3 is TGCGCCAGCAGCTTCAGCGGGAGACCATCAGACACGCAGTATTTT.

This clonotype showed up many times. The chain links TRBV6-1 to TRBJ2-7; 9 positions match TRBD1. The CDR3 sequence is 15 residues long. The germline CDR1 and CDR2 sequences are MNHNS and SASEGT. Trimming removed 5 bases from V and 4 bases from J; junction bases left unmatched: 9. CDR3 amino acids: CASSSGGTGRYEQYF. The CDR3 DNA reads as TGTGCCAGCAGTTCCGGGGGGACAGGGAGGTACGAGCAGTACTTC.

This clonotype was recorded at least ten times. The V gene is TRBV11-2, the J gene TRBJ2-7, with 9 bases matching TRBD1. Germline-derived CDR1 and CDR2 are SGHAT and FQNNGV. This CDR3 has 16 residues. The V and J ends lost 6 bases and 0 bases, in that order; junction bases with no gene match: 9. CDR3 residues: CASSSSGQGISYEQYF. CDR3 in DNA: TGTGCCAGCAGTTCATCGGGACAGGGTATCTCCTACGAGCAGTACTTC.